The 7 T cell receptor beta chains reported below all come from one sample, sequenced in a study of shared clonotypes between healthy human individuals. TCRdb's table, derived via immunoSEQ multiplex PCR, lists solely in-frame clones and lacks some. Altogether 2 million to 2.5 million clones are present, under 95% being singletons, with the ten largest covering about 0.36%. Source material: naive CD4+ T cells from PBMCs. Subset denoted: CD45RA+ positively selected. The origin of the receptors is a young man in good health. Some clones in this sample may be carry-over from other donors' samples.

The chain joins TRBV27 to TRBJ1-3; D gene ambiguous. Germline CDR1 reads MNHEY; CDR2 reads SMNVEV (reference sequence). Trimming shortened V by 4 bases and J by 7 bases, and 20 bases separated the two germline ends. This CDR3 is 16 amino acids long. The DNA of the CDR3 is TGTGCCAGCAGTTCAAGTGGGGTTCGCTTTGGGAACACCATATATTTT. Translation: CASSSSGVRFGNTIYF.

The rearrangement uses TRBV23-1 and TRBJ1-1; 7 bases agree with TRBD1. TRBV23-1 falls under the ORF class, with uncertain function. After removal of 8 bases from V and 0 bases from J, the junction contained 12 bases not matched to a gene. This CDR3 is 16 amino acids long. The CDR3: CASYLDRSNLNTEAFF. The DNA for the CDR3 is TGCGCCAGCTACCTGGACAGGTCAAATTTGAACACTGAAGCTTTCTTT.

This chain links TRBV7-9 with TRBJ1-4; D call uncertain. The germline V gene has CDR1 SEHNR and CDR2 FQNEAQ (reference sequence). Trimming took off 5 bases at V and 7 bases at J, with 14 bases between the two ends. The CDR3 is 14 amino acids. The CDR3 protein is CASSPRAGPEKLFF. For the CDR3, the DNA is TGTGCCAGCAGCCCAAGGGCCGGCCCTGAAAAACTGTTTTTT.

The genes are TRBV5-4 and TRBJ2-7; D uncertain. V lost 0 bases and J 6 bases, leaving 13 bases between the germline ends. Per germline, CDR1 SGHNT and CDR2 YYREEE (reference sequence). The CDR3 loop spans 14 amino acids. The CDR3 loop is CASSLGQLLGEQYF. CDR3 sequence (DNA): TGTGCCAGCAGCTTGGGTCAACTCCTAGGCGAGCAGTACTTC.

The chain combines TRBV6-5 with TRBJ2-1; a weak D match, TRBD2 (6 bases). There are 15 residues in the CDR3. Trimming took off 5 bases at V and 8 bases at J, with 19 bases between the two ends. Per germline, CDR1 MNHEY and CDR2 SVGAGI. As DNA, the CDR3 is TGTGCCAGCAGTCCTACCGGGACTCCCGCCCATGAGCAGTTCTTC. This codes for CASSPTGTPAHEQFF.

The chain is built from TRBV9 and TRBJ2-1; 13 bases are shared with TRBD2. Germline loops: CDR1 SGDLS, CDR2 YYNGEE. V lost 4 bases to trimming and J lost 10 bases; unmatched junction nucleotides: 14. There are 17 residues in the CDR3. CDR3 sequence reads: CASSPRGLAGAEREQFF. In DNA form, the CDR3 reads TGTGCCAGCAGCCCCCGAGGACTAGCGGGAGCCGAGAGGGAGCAGTTCTTC.

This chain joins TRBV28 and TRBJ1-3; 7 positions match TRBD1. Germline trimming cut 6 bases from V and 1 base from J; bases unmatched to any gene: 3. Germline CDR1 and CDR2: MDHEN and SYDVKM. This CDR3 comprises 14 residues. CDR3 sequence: CASSGTVSGNTIYF. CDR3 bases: TGTGCCAGCAGCGGGACAGTGTCTGGAAACACCATATATTTT.